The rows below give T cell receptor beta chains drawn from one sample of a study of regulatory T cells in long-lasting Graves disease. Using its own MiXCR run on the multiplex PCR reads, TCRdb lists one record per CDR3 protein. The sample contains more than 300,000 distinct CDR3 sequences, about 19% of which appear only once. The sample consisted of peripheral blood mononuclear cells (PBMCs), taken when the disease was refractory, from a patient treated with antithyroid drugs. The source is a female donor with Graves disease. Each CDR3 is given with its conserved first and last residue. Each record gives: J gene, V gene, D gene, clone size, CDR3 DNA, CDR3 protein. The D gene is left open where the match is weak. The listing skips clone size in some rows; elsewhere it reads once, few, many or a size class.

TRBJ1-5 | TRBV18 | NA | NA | TGTGCCGGGGCTTACACCGCCGATCAGCCCCAGCATTTT | CAGAYTADQPQHF
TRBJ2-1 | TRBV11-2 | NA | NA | TGTGCCTCTAGCGCTTACTCCTACAATGAGCAGTTCTTC | CASSAYSYNEQFF
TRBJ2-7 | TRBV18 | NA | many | TGTGCCAGCTCACCCGTCGGCTCCTACGAGCAGTACTTC | CASSPVGSYEQYF
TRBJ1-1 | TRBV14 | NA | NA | TGTGCCAGCAGCGCCCATCTCCTGGGCACTGAAGCTTTCTTT | CASSAHLLGTEAFF
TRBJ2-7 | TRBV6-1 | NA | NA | TGTGCCAGCAGTAGAGGGAACGAGCAGTACTTC | CASSRGNEQYF
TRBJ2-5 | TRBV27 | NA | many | TGTGCCAGCAGTATCGGCAGCCAAGAGACCCAGTACTTC | CASSIGSQETQYF
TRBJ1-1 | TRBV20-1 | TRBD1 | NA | TGCAGTGCTAGACCCTGGGACAGGGGTAACACTGAAGCTTTCTTT | CSARPWDRGNTEAFF
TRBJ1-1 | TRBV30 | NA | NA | TGTGCCTGGAGTGAAGAGGCAGACCCTGAAGCTTTCTTT | CAWSEEADPEAFF
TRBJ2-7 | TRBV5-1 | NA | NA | TGCGCCAGCAGCCTTTGGACGGACTACGAGCAGTACTTC | CASSLWTDYEQYF
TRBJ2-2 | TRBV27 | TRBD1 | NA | TGTGCCAGCAGTTACAGGGGGCCCCCCGGGGAGCCGTTTTTT | CASSYRGPPGEPFF
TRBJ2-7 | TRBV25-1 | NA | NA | TGTGCCAGCAGTGAATCCCGCAGAAGTGGTAACGAGCAGTACTTC | CASSESRRSGNEQYF
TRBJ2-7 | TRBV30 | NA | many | TGTGCCTGGAGCCTTAGCTACGAGCAGTACTTC | CAWSLSYEQYF
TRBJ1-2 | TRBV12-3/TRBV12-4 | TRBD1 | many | TGTGCCAGCAGTTTAGAATACAGGGGCTATAAGGGCTACACCTTC | CASSLEYRGYKGYTF
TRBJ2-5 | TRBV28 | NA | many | TGTGCCAGCAGTCGCTCAGGGGGGCTACGGCAAGAGACCCAGTACTTC | CASSRSGGLRQETQYF
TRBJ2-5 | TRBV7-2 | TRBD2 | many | TGTGCCAGCAGCCCTAGTCACGGGAGGGAGACCCAGTACTTC | CASSPSHGRETQYF
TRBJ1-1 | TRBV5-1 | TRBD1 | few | TGCGCCAGCAGCTTGGTAATTTGGGACGGGACAGGACGGAACACTGAAGCTTTCTTT | CASSLVIWDGTGRNTEAFF
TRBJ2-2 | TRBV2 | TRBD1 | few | TGTGCCAGCAGTGAAGGAACCCAGGGGGCCGGGGAGCTGTTTTTT | CASSEGTQGAGELFF
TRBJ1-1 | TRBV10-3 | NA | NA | TGTGCCATCAGTGAACGCATGAACACTGAAGCTTTCTTT | CAISERMNTEAFF